This T cell receptor (beta chain) was recorded in a study of cytomegalovirus exposure and HLA in healthy donors (dated by TCRdb to the late 2010s). Background on the whole study: According to an earlier analysis of around 600 of the donors, 150 million to 200 million T cells yielded roughly 110 million unique TCR beta sequences and approximately 300 Gb of sequence data. About 280 gigabases of sequencing data and 70 million to 100 million unique TCR sequences made up an early release that covered over 550 HLA-typed donors. The genetic ancestry cluster associated with self-reported Caucasian donors included approximately 85% of the roughly 400 genotyped donors. The study aimed to test whether signatures of past pathogen exposure could be identified by cataloging public T cell receptors. The study profiled the T cell repertoires of under 700 subjects by immunosequencing and related them to cytomegalovirus serostatus. In addition to the first cohort of about 650 subjects, a separate validation cohort of approximately 120 different subjects was used. High-throughput TCR immunosequencing, statistical association of individual TCRs with disease status, and machine learning were combined to predict cytomegalovirus infection status. A later analysis re-examined previously published TCR beta repertoires from roughly 720 donors and added high-resolution HLA genotyping to investigate patterns of TCR occurrence. Rather than using new phenotypic data, the later analysis identified candidate immune exposures from TCR beta sequences and from how often those sequences occurred across donors. To decide whether each TCR beta V gene segment behaved as functional or pseudogenic, an earlier analysis of some 540 of the donors relied on high-throughput TCR beta sequencing. Donor age, sex, ethnicity and CMV serostatus were compiled together with the repertoire data. In a later genetic analysis, genome-wide SNP genotypes for about three fifths of the roughly 670 donors were used, and that subset was treated as a discovery cohort. Every discovery cohort repertoire had been produced on one sequencing platform. HLA typing covered class I and class II loci at four-digit resolution. Typing coverage varied by locus: 629-630 donors for A, B, C, DRB1 and DQB1; approximately 520 for DQA1; more than 600 for DPA1; about 450 for DPB1. Five DR-DQ haplotypes were treated as single units for association and clustering because of strong linkage in the cohort. On average, 235,054 unique TCR beta nucleotide sequences were sequenced per donor among a few hundred genotyped donors of the cohort, with 15% to 20% of those sequences being non-productive. What the research found in general, with its limitations: An earlier analysis of approximately 600 of the donors showed that most TCR beta V segments appeared in productive rearrangements either about 87% or about 30% of the time, which broadly matched IMGT annotations. Correlated functional status among segregating V segments might be attributable to linkage disequilibrium, but an unknown experimental factor could not be ruled out. In this cohort, only TCR beta chains were sequenced, and detectable features were limited by the absence of alpha or paired-chain data. Roughly uniform sequencing depth across donors was assumed in presence/absence analyses, although this assumption may not hold. Because the 87-base-pair reads could not distinguish some IMGT-functional V segments, including TRBV6-2 and TRBV6-3, those segments were excluded. Most TCR sequences were observed very rarely across donors, whereas some public TCRs were present in many individuals. According to a later analysis, TCR association rates differed among HLA loci, with DRB1 alleles showing the most associated TCRs and HLA-C alleles showing the fewest. Specific HLA alleles were associated with 16,951 TCR beta sequences at a false discovery rate of 0.05 in a later analysis. According to the authors, the approach could potentially be generalized to other disease states and immunological phenotypes. Strong co-occurrence of HLA alleles, especially DR and DQ, made assigning TCR associations to individual alleles difficult. A later genetic analysis associated a missense DCLRE1C variant with V-gene and J-gene trimming of TCR beta chains, and an independent cohort replicated the association. A later genetic analysis reported fewer N-insertions in productive TCRs among donors in an Asian-associated ancestry cluster than the approximately 670-donor mean. Because HLA typing was unavailable for some donors at each locus, only the typed subset was used in association tests. According to a later analysis, most CMV-associated TCR beta chains appeared to be HLA-restricted, and the HLA associations seemed to be driven largely by CMV exposure. A further reported finding was that TCR beta sequences accurately predicted the HLA-A and HLA-B alleles for most subjects in the first cohort. According to a later analysis, parvovirus B19, influenza, CMV and Epstein-Barr virus appeared linked to several top co-occurrence clusters. The study listed over 150 TCR beta chains as associated with cytomegalovirus. Because counts were too low, roughly 16 rarely observed V segments, including chromosome 9 orphons, were left out of the earlier analysis of roughly 600 of the donors. In both the original and validation cohorts, the classifier was reported to diagnose cytomegalovirus status with high specificity and sensitivity. A group of highly shared sequence variants was considered likely to be a technical artifact of the sequencing pipeline. The only immune exposure information available for the cohort was CMV serostatus. In vitro tests confirmed that a few of the cytomegalovirus-associated TCR beta chains recognize cytomegalovirus antigens. In a later analysis, HLA-associated TCR beta chains were found to be more clonally expanded and to have lower generation probabilities than equally common non-associated chains.

The germline V gene sets CDR1 to MGHRA and CDR2 to YSYEKL. The V and J ends are trimmed by 1 base and 3 bases, leaving 10 bases between them. From its cysteine to its phenylalanine, the CDR3 spans 14 amino acids. The sequence is cut down to CDR3 DNA, 42 bases in frame from base 1. Receptor amplification or capture employed the immunoSEQ multiplex PCR assay. A mixture of 60 forward primers for TCR Vbeta segments and 13 reverse primers for TCR Jbeta segments was used in the multiplex PCR. The CDR3 region of rearranged TCR beta genes was amplified from genomic DNA with a multiplex PCR assay. Amplified TCR beta libraries were sequenced as 87-base-pair reads on the Illumina HiSeq System. In the original analysis: Across the roughly 640 repertoires, a later analysis counted 75 million to 90 million unique TCR beta chains, approximately 10 million of which were shared by at least two donors. Raw reads were error-corrected and collapsed into unique sequences with a nearest-neighbor algorithm that merged closely related sequences to remove PCR and sequencing errors. V, D and J gene segments were assigned by aligning CDR3 sequences to IMGT reference sequences. For a sequence to be retained, a match of at least six nucleotides to both a V gene segment and a J gene segment was required. Rearrangements were called productive when the CDR3 lacked stop codons and stayed in frame with V and J; all others were non-productive. Following IMGT convention, CDR3 was defined as the stretch from the second conserved V-encoded cysteine to the conserved J-encoded phenylalanine. Sequences without an unambiguous match to a single V gene segment were excluded from the earlier analysis of about 600 of the donors. An earlier analysis of about 590 of the donors classified V segments as functional when productive rearrangements were above 56.7% and as segregating when the standard deviation between donors was above 5%. A statistical classification framework was developed to diagnose cytomegalovirus status using the catalog of TCR beta chain sequences. In a later analysis, V and J genes were assigned by comparing TCR nucleotide sequences against IMGT/GENE-DB human TR gene sequences. The TCRdist pipeline was used in a later analysis to assign CDR3 sequences and most-parsimonious VDJ recombination scenarios. In a later analysis, each TCR beta chain was defined by its CDR3 amino acid sequence together with its V-gene family, and reads without a unique V-gene family were excluded. To address suspected cross-contamination and a sequencing artifact, a later analysis removed under 600 highly shared, low-generation-probability nucleotide sequences. For each public chain, a later analysis derived a clonal expansion index from normalized ranks of inferred template counts within each repertoire. In a later analysis, generation probabilities were computed with a VDJ recombination model fitted to out-of-frame rearrangements, and the resulting probabilities were checked against IGoR. Hypergeometric tests were used in a later analysis to score TCR-TCR, TCR-HLA and TCR-CMV co-occurrence, with a repertoire-size bias correction applied to the TCR pairs. In a later analysis, false discovery rates were estimated by permuting HLA or CMV assignments 20 times. A later analysis grouped co-occurring TCRs with DBSCAN, adding TCRdist sequence similarity when clustering within HLA-allele-positive subsets. Repertoires with fewer than 30,000 or more than 120,000 public chains, plus five repertoires with anomalous nucleotide sharing, were excluded from co-occurrence clustering. TCRdb holds this immuneACCESS table with in-frame rearrangements only. Some clones are missing; in checked studies, unresolved V genes explain under half, and the rest has no known cause. V, J and clone size derive from that table, while D and trimming were established from the DNA sequence. The sample profile shows over 95,000 clones; around three quarters of them were found once. The biggest ten clones account for roughly 2% of the sample.

A few counts support this clone. What antigen it recognizes has not been identified. Base qualities are not recorded, but no much larger clone differs from it by a single base. The cohort was made up of 650 to 700 healthy bone marrow donors. At the time of sampling, all cohort members were nominally healthy, though unrecorded immune exposures were likely present. The donor was CMV seronegative and belonged to the group of 350 or so seronegative cohort members. A peripheral blood sample was provided by each donor, and peripheral blood mononuclear cells were used for TCR beta sequencing. The Qiagen DNeasy Blood Extraction Kit was used to extract genomic DNA from the blood cell samples.

The specimen sequenced was PBMCs. The clonotype originates from a man between 35 and 55 years old in good health and CMV-seronegative. Recombination linked TRBV4-1 to TRBJ2-7; a tentative D call is TRBD1 (5 bases match). The CDR3 region: CASSQVGRVYEQYF. Read as DNA, the sequence is TGCGCCAGCAGCCAAGTGGGCAGGGTCTACGAGCAGTACTTC.